Each of the 5 T cell receptor beta chains below was sequenced from the same sample in a study of CD8 T cells in ankylosing spondylitis. TCRdb reprocessed the 5' RACE reads via MiXCR and lists one record per CDR3 protein. The sample yields under 200,000 distinct CDR3 sequences, 10% to 15% seen once. Input material: blood, either unsorted or a sorted T cell fraction (not recorded which). These receptors all stem from a female donor with ankylosing spondylitis or in good health (not recorded which).

This clonotype came up many times. The rearrangement links TRBV6-4 to TRBJ1-1; TRBD1 aligns across 8 bases. V was pared by 2 bases and J by 10 bases, with 12 bases of the junction left unmatched. The CDR3 has 15 amino acids. Germline V gives CDR1 MRHNA, CDR2 SNTAGT. In DNA form, the CDR3 reads TGTGCCAGCAGTGACGGGAACAGGGGGGACGGAGGAGCTTTCTTT. Its protein product is CASSDGNRGDGGAFF.

This clonotype was seen ten or more times. The V gene is TRBV9, the J gene TRBJ1-1, with TRBD1 as a possible D gene (5 bases). Germline assignment: CDR1 SGDLS and CDR2 YYNGEE. V lost 2 bases and J 0 bases, leaving 11 bases between the germline ends. This CDR3 has 15 amino acids. The CDR3 reads CASSVGGSMNTEAFF. The CDR3, as DNA: TGTGCCAGCAGCGTGGGGGGATCCATGAACACTGAAGCTTTCTTT.

The table lists this clonotype with many counts. V gene TRBV7-3 combines with J gene TRBJ1-1; D not resolved. The CDR3 has 12 amino acids. Trimming pared 5 bases from V and 7 bases from J, leaving 11 bases between. From germline, CDR1 is SGHTA and CDR2 FQGTGA. As DNA, the CDR3 is TGTGCCAGCAGCCGCCCGGGGAATGAAGCTTTCTTT. It yields the protein CASSRPGNEAFF.

Comments on this clonotype: An end of the junction does not agree with germline; a read error may underlie this. The chain uses TRBV28 and TRBJ2-3, with 12 nucleotides matching TRBD2. Germline V gives CDR1 MDHEN, CDR2 SYDVKM. The CDR3 is made up of 13 amino acids. The CDR3 nucleotides are TGTGCCAGCAGTTTTACTAGCGGGAGGAATTCCAATTTT. This codes for CASSFTSGRNSNF.

This clonotype was seen ten or more times. The V gene is TRBV11-2, the J gene TRBJ2-1; TRBD2 agrees at 7 bases. This CDR3 comprises 18 residues. Germline V lookup: CDR1 SGHAT, CDR2 FQNNGV. Trimming took 6 bases from V and 0 from J; bases not matched to a gene: 14. The CDR3 bases are TGTGCCAGCAGAATAGGAGCTAGCGGCCTGAGCTCCTACAATGAGCAGTTCTTC. It translates to CASRIGASGLSSYNEQFF.